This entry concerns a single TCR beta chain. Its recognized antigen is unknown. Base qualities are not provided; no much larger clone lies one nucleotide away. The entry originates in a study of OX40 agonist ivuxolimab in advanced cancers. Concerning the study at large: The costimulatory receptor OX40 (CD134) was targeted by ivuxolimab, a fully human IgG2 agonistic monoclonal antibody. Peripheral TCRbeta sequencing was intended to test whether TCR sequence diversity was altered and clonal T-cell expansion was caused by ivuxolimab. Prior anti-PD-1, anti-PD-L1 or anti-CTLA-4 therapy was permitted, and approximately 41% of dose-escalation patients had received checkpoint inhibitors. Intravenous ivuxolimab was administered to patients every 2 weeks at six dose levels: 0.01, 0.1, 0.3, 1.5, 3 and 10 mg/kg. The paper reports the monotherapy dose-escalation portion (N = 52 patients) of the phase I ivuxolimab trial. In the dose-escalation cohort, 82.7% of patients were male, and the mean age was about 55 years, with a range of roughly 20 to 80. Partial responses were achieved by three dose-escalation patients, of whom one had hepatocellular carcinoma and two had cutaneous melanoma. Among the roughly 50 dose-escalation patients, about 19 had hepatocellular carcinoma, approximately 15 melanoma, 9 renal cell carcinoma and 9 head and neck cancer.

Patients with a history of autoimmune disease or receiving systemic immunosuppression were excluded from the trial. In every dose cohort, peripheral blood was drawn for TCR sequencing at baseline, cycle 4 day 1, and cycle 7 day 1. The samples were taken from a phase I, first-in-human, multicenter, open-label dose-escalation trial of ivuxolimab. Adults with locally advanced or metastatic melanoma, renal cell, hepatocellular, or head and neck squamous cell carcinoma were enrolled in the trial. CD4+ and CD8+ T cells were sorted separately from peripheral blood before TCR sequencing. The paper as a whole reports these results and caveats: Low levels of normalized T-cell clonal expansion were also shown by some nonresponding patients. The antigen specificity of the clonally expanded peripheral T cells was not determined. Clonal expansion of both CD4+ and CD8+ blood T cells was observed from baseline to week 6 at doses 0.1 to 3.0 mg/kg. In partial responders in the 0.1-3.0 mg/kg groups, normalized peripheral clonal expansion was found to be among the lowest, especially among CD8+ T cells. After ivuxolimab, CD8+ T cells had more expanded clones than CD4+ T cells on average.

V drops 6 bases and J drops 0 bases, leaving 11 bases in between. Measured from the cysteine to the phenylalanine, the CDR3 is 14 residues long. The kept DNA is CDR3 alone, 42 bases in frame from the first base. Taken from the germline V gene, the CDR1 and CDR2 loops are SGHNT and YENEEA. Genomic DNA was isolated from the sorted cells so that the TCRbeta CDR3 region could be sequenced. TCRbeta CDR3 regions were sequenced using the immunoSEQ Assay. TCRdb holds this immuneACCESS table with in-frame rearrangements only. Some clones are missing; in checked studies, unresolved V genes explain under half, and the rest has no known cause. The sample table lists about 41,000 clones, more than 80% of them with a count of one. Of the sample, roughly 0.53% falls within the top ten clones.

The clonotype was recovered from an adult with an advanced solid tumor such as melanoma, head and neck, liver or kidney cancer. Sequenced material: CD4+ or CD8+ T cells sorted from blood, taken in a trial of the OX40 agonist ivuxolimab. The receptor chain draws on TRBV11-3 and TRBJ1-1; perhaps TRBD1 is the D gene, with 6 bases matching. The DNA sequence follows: TGTGCCAGCAGTCAGGACAGCATGAACACTGAAGCTTTCTTT. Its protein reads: CASSQDSMNTEAFF. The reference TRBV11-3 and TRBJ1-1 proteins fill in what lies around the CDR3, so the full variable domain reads EAGVVQSPRYKIIEKKQPVAFWCNPISGHNTLYWYLQNLGQGPELLIRYENEEAVDDSQLPKDRFSAERLKGVDSTLKIQPAELGDSAVYLCASSQDSMNTEAFFGQGTRLTVV.